The rows below give T cell receptor beta chains drawn from one sample of a study of shared clonotypes between healthy human individuals. Produced via immunoSEQ multiplex PCR; TCRdb's table is partial and in-frame only. The profile shows fewer than 850,000 clones, around 96% of them singletons. Sequenced input: naive CD8+ T cells sorted from blood. Every receptor here comes from a man aged 30 to 45 in good health. The conserved cysteine and the conserved F or W are not part of the CDR3 here. The D gene is left open where the match is weak.

v_gene: TRBV9
d_gene: NA
CDR3aa: ASSVEARVYEQY

v_gene: TRBV27
d_gene: TRBD2
CDR3aa: ASSYHHLAGLPEQY

v_gene: TRBV28
d_gene: TRBD1
CDR3aa: ASSQRTGISPQH

v_gene: TRBV4-2
d_gene: NA
CDR3aa: ASSQVGDQPQH

v_gene: TRBV7-9
d_gene: NA
CDR3aa: ASSSLAAGAFTDTQY

v_gene: TRBV6-5
d_gene: TRBD2
CDR3aa: ASSLLAEANTGELF

v_gene: TRBV10-3
d_gene: NA
CDR3aa: AISGDPTPGLNEQF

v_gene: TRBV15
d_gene: NA
CDR3aa: ATSRAMSGGNTIY

v_gene: TRBV29-1
d_gene: TRBD2
CDR3aa: SVVRRERVSQTDTQY

v_gene: TRBV29-1
d_gene: TRBD1
CDR3aa: SVGTGGYSGANVLT

v_gene: TRBV15
d_gene: NA
CDR3aa: ATSRDGQGINEQY

v_gene: TRBV30
d_gene: TRBD2
CDR3aa: AGLAGEFGEQF

v_gene: TRBV28
d_gene: NA
CDR3aa: ASSWGVDQETQY

v_gene: TRBV5-4
d_gene: NA
CDR3aa: ASTPGSPNYGYT

v_gene: TRBV27
d_gene: NA
CDR3aa: ASSRAGLWDNEQF

v_gene: TRBV14
d_gene: TRBD2
CDR3aa: ASSQLSGRADTQY

v_gene: TRBV6-5
d_gene: NA
CDR3aa: ASSYGRGPGTEAF

v_gene: TRBV10-1
d_gene: NA
CDR3aa: ASSESHGMGVHRTMGQGNQPQH

v_gene: TRBV10-3
d_gene: TRBD2
CDR3aa: AISEGLAGVEQY

v_gene: TRBV2
d_gene: NA
CDR3aa: ASRYSEEVANEQF

v_gene: TRBV9
d_gene: NA
CDR3aa: ASSPQRIYNEQF

v_gene: TRBV28
d_gene: TRBD1
CDR3aa: ASSSYPDRGFETQY

v_gene: TRBV7-9
d_gene: TRBD2
CDR3aa: ASSPRGSGSSYEQY

v_gene: TRBV6-1
d_gene: NA
CDR3aa: ASSVGTRKDYGYT

v_gene: TRBV6-5
d_gene: NA
CDR3aa: ASGRQTYEQY

v_gene: TRBV7-7
d_gene: TRBD1
CDR3aa: ASSRGTGEDNEQF

v_gene: TRBV30
d_gene: NA
CDR3aa: AWTGDNYGYT

v_gene: TRBV7-6
d_gene: NA
CDR3aa: ASSHGYEQY

v_gene: TRBV5-6
d_gene: NA
CDR3aa: ASSLEGFTYEQY

v_gene: TRBV28
d_gene: NA
CDR3aa: ASSPGRGWTGELF

v_gene: TRBV9
d_gene: TRBD2
CDR3aa: ASSESSGSTDTQY

v_gene: TRBV5-1
d_gene: NA
CDR3aa: ASSLRTVSYNEQF

v_gene: TRBV9
d_gene: NA
CDR3aa: ASSVGIGADGYT

v_gene: TRBV7-2
d_gene: TRBD2
CDR3aa: ASSPPPGLAGVDEQF

v_gene: TRBV7-9
d_gene: NA
CDR3aa: ASSSRGSGANVLT

v_gene: TRBV6-1
d_gene: TRBD1
CDR3aa: ASSILRDSPYEQY

v_gene: TRBV14
d_gene: TRBD2
CDR3aa: ASSQPPLNIAGGYNEQF

v_gene: TRBV28
d_gene: TRBD1
CDR3aa: ASSPIDGTGLGNTIY

v_gene: TRBV5-1
d_gene: TRBD1
CDR3aa: ASTWTGLTYEQY

v_gene: TRBV27
d_gene: TRBD1
CDR3aa: ASSPGTGNSNQPQH

v_gene: TRBV30
d_gene: NA
CDR3aa: AWSVNGTSTDTQY

v_gene: TRBV2
d_gene: NA
CDR3aa: ASRSGGLYEQY

v_gene: TRBV7-8
d_gene: NA
CDR3aa: ASSLGPGGITDTQY

v_gene: TRBV11-2
d_gene: NA
CDR3aa: ASSFGSYNEQF

v_gene: TRBV7-9
d_gene: NA
CDR3aa: ASSLVSLGHYEQY

v_gene: TRBV5-1
d_gene: NA
CDR3aa: ASSSVGQNYEQY

v_gene: TRBV15
d_gene: NA
CDR3aa: ATSTNRVSGNTYEQY

v_gene: TRBV29-1
d_gene: TRBD1
CDR3aa: SVRRQGKNYEQY

v_gene: TRBV5-4
d_gene: TRBD2
CDR3aa: ASSLGGSFNEQF

v_gene: TRBV29-1
d_gene: NA
CDR3aa: SVESPDSGSSYEQY

v_gene: TRBV6-5
d_gene: NA
CDR3aa: ASSYSSYYEQY

v_gene: TRBV10-3
d_gene: NA
CDR3aa: AISPEGVGGTEAF

v_gene: TRBV6-4
d_gene: NA
CDR3aa: ATKDSAARRRSYEQY